The 17 T cell receptor beta chains given below trace back to one sample, sequenced in a study of blood T cell repertoires in COVID-19. Clones were read by immunoSEQ multiplex PCR, and TCRdb kept only the in-frame ones, dropping some. The table lists about 300,000 clones, approximately 89% of them singletons. Sequencing input: peripheral blood. The receptors derive from a woman under 40 who had recovered from COVID-19.

The V and J genes are TRBV9 and TRBJ2-7; 8 nucleotides agree with TRBD1. Germline trimming cut 0 bases from V and 3 bases from J; bases unmatched to any gene: 2. In germline, CDR1 is SGDLS, CDR2 YYNGEE. The CDR3 runs to 14 residues. For the CDR3, the DNA is TGTGCCAGCAGCGTAGGGACAGGGTTCTACGAGCAGTACTTC. Translation gives CASSVGTGFYEQYF.

V gene TRBV5-1 combines with J gene TRBJ2-3; 10 nucleotides match TRBD2. Germline CDR1 reads SGHRS; CDR2 reads YFSETQ. V lost 7 bases and J lost 8; bases outside the gene matches: 10. The CDR3 is made up of 14 amino acids. CDR3 loop: CASGLGLAGVTQYF. For the CDR3, the DNA is TGCGCCAGCGGCCTTGGGCTAGCGGGGGTTACGCAGTATTTT.

This chain links TRBV4-2 with TRBJ2-3, with 8 bases fitting TRBD2. The CDR3 spans 16 residues. Germline CDR1 reads LGHNA; CDR2 reads YNFKEQ. After removal of 4 bases from V and 5 bases from J, the junction contained 11 bases not matched to a gene. Here the CDR3 reads CASSRQPAGGVDTQYF. CDR3 DNA: TGTGCCAGCAGCCGGCAGCCCGCGGGGGGAGTAGATACGCAGTATTTT.

The chain is built from TRBV18 and TRBJ2-5, with 11 bases identical to TRBD2. There are 17 residues in the CDR3. V gave up 0 bases and J gave up 5 bases; unmatched junction bases: 8. The germline gives CDR1 KGHSH, CDR2 LQKENI. This CDR3 is CASSPPIAGGPRETQYF. CDR3 nucleotide sequence: TGTGCCAGCTCACCACCAATAGCGGGGGGGCCGCGGGAGACCCAGTACTTC.

This clone was picked up one time. This sequence joins TRBV5-6 and TRBJ1-1; D gene ambiguous. V was cut by 1 base and J by 4 bases, with 8 bases left in between. The CDR3 has 13 amino acids. The germline gives CDR1 SGHDT, CDR2 YYEEEE. The CDR3 bases are TGTGCCAGCAGCTTGCCTCCGGGCACTGAAGCTTTCTTT. Protein: CASSLPPGTEAFF. The whole variable domain, filled in from reference TRBV5-6 and TRBJ1-1, reads DAGVTQSPTHLIKTRGQQVTLRCSPKSGHDTVSWYQQALGQGPQFIFQYYEEEERQRGNFPDRFSGHQFPNYSSELNVNALLLGDSALYLCASSLPPGTEAFFGQGTRLTVV.

This clone came up many times. CDR3 bases: TGTGCCAGCAGCTTAGCGCGGGACAGGCGTTTCGAAAAACTGTTTTTT. Its translation: CASSLARDRRFEKLFF. V and J are TRBV7-8 and TRBJ1-4, with TRBD1 matching 8 bases. Germline lookup yields CDR1 SGHVS and CDR2 FQNEAQ. V lost 0 bases to trimming and J lost 8 bases; unmatched junction nucleotides: 8. This CDR3 has 16 residues.

In its sample, this clone was seen once. The V gene is TRBV12-5, the J gene TRBJ1-2, with D uncertain. The germline gives CDR1 LGHNT, CDR2 FRNRAP. This CDR3 has 18 residues. Trimming took off 0 bases at V and 2 bases at J, with 19 bases between the two ends. CDR3 region: CASGLVGPRREGNYGYTF. The CDR3 coding sequence is TGTGCTAGTGGTTTGGTCGGACCTCGGAGGGAGGGCAACTATGGCTACACCTTC.

The chain joins TRBV27 to TRBJ2-7, with 9 nucleotides matching TRBD1. In germline, CDR1 is MNHEY, CDR2 SMNVEV (reference sequence). The CDR3 is made up of 13 amino acids. The J segment lost 4 bases and the V segment lost 3 bases, leaving 1 base of the junction unmatched. CDR3 sequence reads: CASSFGQGYEQYF. The CDR3 nucleotides are TGTGCCAGCAGTTTTGGACAGGGGTACGAGCAGTACTTC.

J is TRBJ1-1 and V is TRBV11-3; 7 bases fit TRBD1. This CDR3 region has 13 residues. With V trimmed by 2 bases and J by 5 bases, 2 bases remained unmatched. Germline V lookup: CDR1 SGHNT, CDR2 YENEEA. CDR3 nucleotide sequence: TGTGCCAGCAGCTTAAGGGGGCGAACTGAAGCTTTCTTT. It translates to CASSLRGRTEAFF.

This sequence joins TRBV28 and TRBJ1-1, with TRBD1 identical over 9 bases. Per the germline V gene, CDR1 is MDHEN and CDR2 is SYDVKM. J was trimmed by 0 bases and V by 5 bases; bases with no gene match: 4. This CDR3 is 15 amino acids long. CDR3 loop: CASSPQGALNTEAFF. The DNA of the CDR3 is TGTGCCAGCAGTCCACAGGGGGCGCTGAACACTGAAGCTTTCTTT.

The chain uses TRBV6-5 and TRBJ2-1, with TRBD2 identical over 10 bases. This CDR3 has 15 amino acids. V lost 2 bases to trimming and J lost 6 bases; unmatched junction nucleotides: 4. Germline V lookup: CDR1 MNHEY, CDR2 SVGAGI. CDR3 sequence (DNA): TGTGCCAGCAGTTACGCCCGACTAGCGGGCAATGAGCAGTTCTTC. Protein sequence: CASSYARLAGNEQFF.

This clone is a singleton in its sample. This chain uses TRBV10-3 with TRBJ1-5; D might be TRBD1 (5 bases). V lost 0 bases and J lost 4, with 10 bases in between. The CDR3 has 15 amino acids. Germline lookup yields CDR1 ENHRY and CDR2 SYGVKD. The CDR3 here is CAISESQAGNQPQHF. The DNA for the CDR3 is TGTGCCATCAGTGAGTCACAGGCCGGAAATCAGCCCCAGCATTTT.

The J gene is TRBJ1-2, the V gene TRBV7-9, with 8 bases that match TRBD1. V was clipped by 1 base and J by 0 bases; unmatched bases: 4. There are 16 residues in the CDR3. Germline V gives CDR1 SEHNR, CDR2 FQNEAQ (reference sequence). DNA for the CDR3: TGTGCCAGCAGCTTAGGGGGGGACAGGCCTAACTATGGCTACACCTTC. Translated: CASSLGGDRPNYGYTF.

The gene calls are TRBV5-8 and TRBJ2-1; 9 bases align to TRBD2. CDR3 length: 18 residues. The germline gives CDR1 SGHTS, CDR2 YDEGEE. The ends lost 4 bases at V and 7 bases at J; junction bases unmatched: 18. The CDR3 reads CASSHPTASGDERNEQFF. CDR3 nucleotides: TGTGCCAGCAGCCACCCTACCGCTAGCGGGGACGAGCGGAATGAGCAGTTCTTC.

The chain combines TRBV2 with TRBJ1-5, with D unresolved. Germline loops: CDR1 SNHLY, CDR2 FYNNEI. The CDR3 sequence is 16 residues long. The V and J ends lost 6 bases and 1 base respectively, with 16 bases between them. CDR3 sequence: CASSPGGRRSNQPQHF. In DNA form, the CDR3 reads TGTGCCAGCAGCCCGGGAGGCAGGCGGAGCAATCAGCCCCAGCATTTT.

The rearrangement uses TRBV6-5 and TRBJ1-1; D is unresolved. Germline CDR1 is MNHEY and CDR2 is SVGAGI. This CDR3 is built from 15 residues. Trimming left V 6 bases short and J 1 base short, with 15 bases between. The CDR3 loop is CASSGTPRRNTEAFF. The CDR3 coding sequence is TGTGCCAGCAGCGGAACACCTAGAAGGAACACTGAAGCTTTCTTT.

This rearrangement joins TRBV6-2 or TRBV6-3 to TRBJ2-7; the match to TRBD2 covers 8 bases. V dropped 2 bases and J dropped 0; count of bases not matched to a gene: 9. Germline CDR1 and CDR2: MNHEY and SVGEGT. The CDR3 covers 17 residues. Here the CDR3 DNA reads TGTGCCAGCAGTTACCCCCTACTAGCGGCCAGCTCCTACGAGCAGTACTTC. Amino acids: CASSYPLLAASSYEQYF.